Following are 30 T cell receptor beta chains from one sample sequenced in a study of T cell changes during pregnancy in multiple sclerosis. TCRdb's table, derived via immunoSEQ multiplex PCR, lists solely in-frame clones and lacks some. Of 58,000 or so clones in the sample, just over 90% were seen once. The source was peripheral blood, collected in the first trimester of pregnancy. These receptor sequences come from a female donor in good health, enrolled as a control in a pregnancy study.

The chain recombines TRBV27 with TRBJ2-4; TRBD2 agrees at 7 bases. The CDR3 is 15 residues long. V dropped 7 bases and J dropped 0; count of bases not matched to a gene: 6. Germline lookup yields CDR1 MNHEY and CDR2 SMNVEV (reference sequence). CDR3 sequence: CASTPAGLAKNIQYF. CDR3 nucleotides: TGTGCCAGCACCCCAGCGGGACTAGCCAAAAACATTCAGTACTTC.

V and J are TRBV7-6 and TRBJ2-2, with 7 bases aligning to TRBD1. V was clipped by 5 bases and J by 3 bases; unmatched bases: 6. The CDR3 loop spans 15 amino acids. Germline assignment: CDR1 SGHVS and CDR2 FNYEAQ. The CDR3 here is CASSLDRADTGELFF. CDR3 sequence (DNA): TGTGCCAGCAGCCTAGACAGGGCCGACACCGGGGAGCTGTTTTTT.

The chain joins TRBV18 to TRBJ2-5, with no clear D. Trimming pared 5 bases from V and 5 bases from J, leaving 15 bases between. Germline assignment: CDR1 KGHSH and CDR2 LQKENI. The CDR3 is 14 amino acids. Here the CDR3 reads CASSSTQGKETQYF. The CDR3 DNA reads as TGTGCCAGCTCATCGACTCAAGGAAAGGAGACCCAGTACTTC.

The chain couples TRBV10-1 to TRBJ2-1, with D perhaps TRBD1 (6 bases). Germline-derived CDR1 and CDR2 are WNHNN and SYGVQD (reference sequence). Trimming took off 10 bases at V and 3 bases at J, with 16 bases between the two ends. This CDR3 is built from 14 residues. This CDR3 reads CATAQGLSYNEQFF. CDR3 in DNA: TGCGCCACCGCTCAGGGGTTGAGCTACAATGAGCAGTTCTTC.

The gene calls are TRBV25-1 and TRBJ2-7; 7 nucleotides line up with TRBD1. The CDR3 totals 12 residues. Germline CDR1 is MGHDK and CDR2 is SYGVNS. V gave up 4 bases and J gave up 10 bases; unmatched junction bases: 7. The CDR3 here is CASSVGQANQYF. In DNA form, the CDR3 reads TGTGCCAGCAGTGTAGGACAGGCCAACCAGTACTTC.

The chain recombines TRBV28 with TRBJ2-3, with 7 bases that match TRBD1. The germline V gene has CDR1 MDHEN and CDR2 SYDVKM. V lost 4 bases, J lost 0 bases, and 4 bases stayed unmatched. CDR3 size: 15 residues. CDR3 amino acids: CASSWGQFSTDTQYF. CDR3 in DNA: TGTGCCAGCAGTTGGGGACAGTTTAGCACAGATACGCAGTATTTT. Full variable domain (remainder filled in from reference TRBV28 and TRBJ2-3): DVKVTQSSRYLVKRTGEKVFLECVQDMDHENMFWYRQDPGLGLRLIYFSYDVKMKEKGDIPEGYSVSREKKERFSLILESASTNQTSMYLCASSWGQFSTDTQYFGPGTRLTVL.

The J gene is TRBJ2-2, the V gene TRBV18; TRBD1 aligns across 7 bases. The CDR3 is made up of 16 amino acids. J was trimmed by 4 bases and V by 2 bases; bases with no gene match: 7. Germline-derived CDR1 and CDR2 are KGHSH and LQKENI. CDR3 loop: CASSPSGGRGTGELFF. The CDR3 DNA follows: TGTGCCAGCTCACCATCAGGGGGTCGGGGCACCGGGGAGCTGTTTTTT.

The rearrangement links TRBV9 to TRBJ2-6; 10 bases align to TRBD1. This CDR3 comprises 16 residues. Germline lookup yields CDR1 SGDLS and CDR2 YYNGEE. The ends lost 3 bases at V and 1 base at J; junction bases unmatched: 1. CDR3 DNA: TGTGCCAGCAGCGGGACAGGGGGATCTGGGGCCAACGTCCTGACTTTC. Its protein is CASSGTGGSGANVLTF.

This chain uses TRBV5-5 with TRBJ2-1; weak D call: TRBD1 (6 bases). The V end lost 3 bases, the J end lost 0 bases, and 13 bases lay between the germline ends. CDR1 and CDR2 (germline): SGHKS, YYEKEE (reference sequence). The CDR3 contains 16 residues. CDR3 sequence (DNA): TGTGCCAGCAGCTCTCGCAGGGGAAGCTCCTACAATGAGCAGTTCTTC. The encoded protein is CASSSRRGSSYNEQFF.

This chain links TRBV27 with TRBJ2-5, with 8 bases lining up with TRBD1. Unmatched junction bases numbered 6, after V lost 1 base and J lost 2 bases. CDR3 length: 16 amino acids. From germline, CDR1 is MNHEY and CDR2 SMNVEV (reference sequence). CDR3 sequence (DNA): TGTGCCAGCAGTTTATGGGCAGGGGGCGGGCAAGAGACCCAGTACTTC. It encodes CASSLWAGGGQETQYF.

This chain connects TRBV2 to TRBJ1-1; D unresolved. The CDR3 runs 14 residues. V gave up 4 bases and J gave up 0 bases, with 9 bases separating them. From germline, CDR1 is SNHLY and CDR2 FYNNEI. The CDR3 region has the DNA TGTGCCAGCAGTGTGGCGGGCATGAACACTGAAGCTTTCTTT. It codes for CASSVAGMNTEAFF.

This chain links TRBV7-2 with TRBJ2-2, with TRBD1 as a possible D gene (5 bases). The CDR3 consists of 15 residues. Germline CDR1 is SGHTA and CDR2 is FQGNSA. V was clipped by 5 bases and J by 4 bases, with 14 bases between them. This CDR3 is CASSARGLFTGELFF. DNA for the CDR3: TGTGCCAGCAGCGCAAGGGGTCTGTTCACCGGGGAGCTGTTTTTT.

This clone was seen only once. The gene calls are TRBV2 and TRBJ1-1; 7 bases agree with TRBD1. Losses at the gene ends were 11 bases for V and 2 bases for J; bases not matched to a gene: 11. CDR1 SNHLY and CDR2 FYNNEI come from the germline V gene. This CDR3 is 14 amino acids long. CDR3 in amino acids: CALTGPMENTEAFF. In nucleotides, the CDR3 is TGTGCCCTGACAGGGCCGATGGAAAACACTGAAGCTTTCTTT.

The V call is TRBV7-9, the J call TRBJ2-5; TRBD2 is a possible D gene (5 bases). Germline loops: CDR1 SEHNR, CDR2 FQNEAQ (reference sequence). With 1 base removed from V and 2 bases from J, the gap between germline ends came to 8 bases. The CDR3 totals 14 residues. This CDR3 reads CASSLESGQETQYF. CDR3 sequence (DNA): TGTGCCAGCAGCTTAGAGTCGGGGCAAGAGACCCAGTACTTC.

On this clone: An end of the junction differs from the germline gene, which may be a read error. This chain joins TRBV29-1 and TRBJ1-3; maybe TRBD1 (6 bases). Germline CDR1 and CDR2: SQVTM and ANQGSEA. The CDR3 spans 13 residues. CDR3 sequence (DNA): TGCAGCGTTGAAAACAGGGTTGGAGACACCATATATTTT. Residues: CSVENRVGDTIYF. The complete variable domain, with remaining parts taken from reference TRBV29-1 and TRBJ1-3, reads SAVISQKPSRDICQRGTSLTIQCQVDSQVTMMFWYRQQPGQSLTLIATANQGSEATYESGFVIDKFPISRPNLTFSTLTVSNMSPEDSSIYLCSVENRVGDTIYFGEGSWLTVV.

This clone was picked up one time. At one boundary the junction diverges from the germline segment, which might be a read error. The chain employs TRBV7-7 and TRBJ2-3; TRBD2 aligns across 8 bases. CDR1 and CDR2 from the germline V gene are SSHAT and FNYEAQ (reference sequence). The CDR3 is 14 amino acids. The CDR3 spells CASSTGGPGDTQYF. The CDR3 DNA reads as TGTGCTAGCAGCACGGGAGGGCCTGGGGATACGCAGTATTTT.

The chain carries TRBV10-3 and TRBJ2-1, with TRBD2 identical over 10 bases. J was trimmed by 4 bases and V by 5 bases; bases with no gene match: 5. The CDR3 covers 15 residues. Germline assignment: CDR1 ENHRY and CDR2 SYGVKD. The DNA of the CDR3 is TGTGCCATCAGTTGGACTAGCGGAGCTTACAATGAGCAGTTCTTC. It yields the protein CAISWTSGAYNEQFF.

CDR3 nucleotide sequence: TGTGCCAGCAGCTTGGGGGCAGGGGGAACCTACGAGCAGTACTTC. This translates into CASSLGAGGTYEQYF. The chain combines TRBV7-9 with TRBJ2-7, with 7 bases aligning to TRBD1. J gave up 2 bases and V 3 bases, and 7 bases lay outside the gene matches. Germline CDR1 is SEHNR and CDR2 is FQNEAQ (reference sequence). The CDR3 is 15 amino acids. The whole variable domain, filled in from reference TRBV7-9 and TRBJ2-7, reads DTGVSQNPRHKITKRGQNVTFRCDPISEHNRLYWYRQTLGQGPEFLTYFQNEAQLEKSRLLSDRFSAERPKGSFSTLEIQRTEQGDSAMYLCASSLGAGGTYEQYFGPGTRLTVT.

The rearrangement joins TRBV20-1 to TRBJ2-5; no clear D gene. This CDR3 has 11 amino acids. The V gene's germline CDR1 is DFQATT and CDR2 SNEGSKA (reference sequence). Trimming took off 5 bases at V and 2 bases at J, with 6 bases between the two ends. Here the CDR3 reads CSALIQETQYF. CDR3 sequence (DNA): TGCAGTGCTCTAATACAAGAGACCCAGTACTTC.

The rearrangement uses TRBV9 and TRBJ1-2; 10 nucleotides match TRBD1. The germline V gene has CDR1 SGDLS and CDR2 YYNGEE. This CDR3 contains 13 residues. Unmatched junction bases numbered 3, after V lost 2 bases and J lost 8 bases. CDR3 bases: TGTGCCAGCAGCGTCGACAGGGGGCGGGGCTACACCTTC. This gives the protein CASSVDRGRGYTF. Based on the CDR3 plus reference TRBV9 and TRBJ1-2, the full variable domain is DSGVTQTPKHLITATGQRVTLRCSPRSGDLSVYWYQQSLDQGLQFLIQYYNGEERAKGNILERFSAQQFPDLHSELNLSSLELGDSALYFCASSVDRGRGYTFGSGTRLTVV.

The CDR3 loop is CASPQTTRQLTNEKLFF. The CDR3 DNA reads as TGTGCCAGCCCCCAAACAACCCGACAGCTGACTAATGAAAAACTGTTTTTT. V is TRBV21-1 and J is TRBJ1-4; no check of the table's D call, TRBD1, against the DNA was made. TRBV21-1 counts as a pseudogene. CDR3 length equals 17 residues.

J is TRBJ2-1 and V is TRBV19; tentatively, D is TRBD2 (5 bases). V lost 3 bases, J lost 4 bases, and 13 bases lay in between. This CDR3 comprises 15 residues. Germline V lookup: CDR1 LNHDA, CDR2 SQIVND (reference sequence). CDR3 nucleotides: TGTGCCAGTAGTATCCAGCGGACCCAATACAATGAGCAGTTCTTC. Translating gives CASSIQRTQYNEQFF.

V gene TRBV6-1 combines with J gene TRBJ2-7, with a weak D call TRBD2 (5 bases). There are 15 residues in the CDR3. The V end was cut by 10 bases, the J end by 2 bases, with 21 bases between. Germline CDR1 MNHNS, CDR2 SASEGT. Written as DNA, the CDR3 is TGTGCCACCACCGGGAAAGAGGAGATACCCTACGAGCAGTACTTC. Amino acids: CATTGKEEIPYEQYF.

The V call is TRBV12-5, the J call TRBJ2-2; TRBD2 is a possible D gene (5 bases). The germline gives CDR1 LGHNT, CDR2 FRNRAP. The CDR3 is 17 amino acids. V was cut by 0 bases and J by 0 bases, with 11 bases left in between. The DNA for the CDR3 is TGTGCTAGTGGTTTGGTATTGGGAGCATCGAACACCGGGGAGCTGTTTTTT. It encodes CASGLVLGASNTGELFF.

CDR3 sequence: CASTPGPGWNQPQHF. The DNA for the CDR3 is TGTGCCAGTACCCCTGGCCCGGGATGGAATCAGCCCCAGCATTTT. This chain links TRBV19 with TRBJ1-5, with no clear D. Trimming left V 7 bases short and J 4 bases short, with 17 bases between. The CDR3 loop spans 15 amino acids. Germline V CDR1 and CDR2: LNHDA, SQIVND (reference sequence).

The genes are TRBV6-1 and TRBJ2-7; D gene unclear. V lost 1 base to trimming and J lost 7 bases, with 14 bases between them. CDR1 MNHNS and CDR2 SASEGT come from the germline V gene. This CDR3 comprises 14 residues. CDR3 DNA: TGTGCCAGCAGTGAAGTTTGGAAACGGGTGGAGCAGTACTTC. Protein sequence: CASSEVWKRVEQYF.

This rearrangement joins TRBV28 to TRBJ1-3, with D unclear. Looked up from germline, CDR1 is MDHEN and CDR2 is SYDVKM. V lost 8 bases and J lost 1, with 12 bases in between. The CDR3 has 14 amino acids. Written as DNA, the CDR3 is TGTGCCAGCCGGCGGGTCAATTCTGGAAACACCATATATTTT. Amino acid sequence: CASRRVNSGNTIYF.

The chain uses TRBV29-1 and TRBJ2-3; 9 nucleotides match TRBD2. V was pared by 5 bases and J by 4 bases, with 10 bases of the junction left unmatched. The germline V gene encodes CDR1 SQVTM and CDR2 ANQGSEA. CDR3 length: 15 amino acids. The CDR3 DNA reads TGCAGCGTTACGGCCTTAGCGGGGGCCCCAGATACGCAGTATTTT. This translates into CSVTALAGAPDTQYF.

The chain couples TRBV2 to TRBJ2-7; 8 nucleotides line up with TRBD2. The CDR3 is 16 amino acids. With 5 bases clipped from V and 6 bases from J, the junction kept 15 bases outside the gene matches. CDR1 and CDR2 (germline): SNHLY, FYNNEI. CDR3 coding DNA: TGTGCCAGCAGTCCCGGGAGGGAACGAAGGGGCCTCGAGCAGTACTTC. Its protein product is CASSPGRERRGLEQYF.

This clone was seen a few times. The J gene is TRBJ1-1, the V gene TRBV6-1; 9 bases agree with TRBD1. The CDR3 is made up of 14 amino acids. Unmatched junction bases numbered 6, after V lost 10 bases and J lost 0 bases. The V gene's germline CDR1 is MNHNS and CDR2 SASEGT. CDR3 in DNA: TGTGCCAAAAGACAGGGGGGGATGAACACTGAAGCTTTCTTT. It specifies CAKRQGGMNTEAFF.